These T cell receptor beta chains were read from a single sample in a study of PD-1 blockade in mismatch repair-deficient tumors. The repertoire was sequenced with immunoSEQ multiplex PCR; TCRdb's copy has only in-frame clones and lacks some. The top ten clones hold under 25% of a sample with 35,000 to 40,000 clones, 75% to 85% of them seen once. The sequencing here drew on peripheral blood, taken 4 weeks after starting pembrolizumab. The receptors originated from an adult with mismatch repair-deficient cancer. Both conserved end residues are part of each CDR3. A clone size is listed for some rows: how often the clone was seen (once, few, many), or a class if it is expanded.

J: TRBJ2-3
size: -
V: TRBV19
CDR3: CASLDYSTDTQYF

J: TRBJ1-5
size: -
V: TRBV2
CDR3: CASSGWERGNQPQHF

J: TRBJ1-2
size: -
V: TRBV4-3
CDR3: CASSQDRGYWDGYTF

J: TRBJ2-1
size: once
V: TRBV4-1
CDR3: CASSQDAGYNEQFF

J: TRBJ1-1
size: -
V: TRBV7-9
CDR3: CATSLNTEAFF

J: TRBJ1-2
size: -
V: TRBV5-1
CDR3: CASSLATGTDHYGYTF

J: TRBJ1-5
size: -
V: TRBV10-2
CDR3: CASSDRGGNQPQHF

J: TRBJ2-3
size: -
V: TRBV30
CDR3: CAWQPKLAGAGDTQYF

J: TRBJ2-1
size: -
V: TRBV6-4
CDR3: CASSDGASGNNEQFF

J: TRBJ1-1
size: -
V: TRBV10-3
CDR3: CAVSGQANTEAFF

J: TRBJ2-7
size: -
V: TRBV5-5
CDR3: CASSLGGGTYEQYF

J: TRBJ2-1
size: -
V: TRBV6-5
CDR3: CASSSGRANEQFF

J: TRBJ2-3
size: -
V: TRBV6-1
CDR3: CASRRTGAADTQYF

J: TRBJ2-3
size: -
V: TRBV18
CDR3: CASSPSGGPDTQYF

J: TRBJ2-1
size: -
V: TRBV15
CDR3: CATSRARSEQFF

J: TRBJ1-3
size: -
V: TRBV4-3
CDR3: CASSPWRGASSFGNTIYF

J: TRBJ2-1
size: -
V: TRBV4-3
CDR3: CASSQDPDDEQFF

J: TRBJ2-2
size: -
V: TRBV5-6
CDR3: CASSLGSSPNTGELFF

J: TRBJ2-1
size: -
V: TRBV4-1
CDR3: CASSPRTVEYNEQFF

J: TRBJ2-7
size: -
V: TRBV21-1
CDR3: CASSKALRDRGTVYYEQYF

J: TRBJ1-1
size: -
V: TRBV7-2
CDR3: CASSLARQVEAFF

J: TRBJ1-1
size: -
V: TRBV30
CDR3: CAWFGITGADTEAFF

J: TRBJ2-3
size: -
V: TRBV14
CDR3: CASSQHGLWTGKTDTQYF

J: TRBJ2-5
size: -
V: TRBV27
CDR3: CASSFGLTTVQYF

J: TRBJ2-2
size: -
V: TRBV5-1
CDR3: CASSPRTGANTGELFF

J: TRBJ2-3
size: -
V: TRBV4-1
CDR3: CASSQVYLALTFDTQYF

J: TRBJ2-3
size: -
V: TRBV5-1
CDR3: CASSLGPQQKSTDTQYF

J: TRBJ2-2
size: -
V: TRBV7-2
CDR3: CASSQGTGELFF

J: TRBJ2-4
size: -
V: TRBV10-3
CDR3: CAISDDSNSLAKNIQYF